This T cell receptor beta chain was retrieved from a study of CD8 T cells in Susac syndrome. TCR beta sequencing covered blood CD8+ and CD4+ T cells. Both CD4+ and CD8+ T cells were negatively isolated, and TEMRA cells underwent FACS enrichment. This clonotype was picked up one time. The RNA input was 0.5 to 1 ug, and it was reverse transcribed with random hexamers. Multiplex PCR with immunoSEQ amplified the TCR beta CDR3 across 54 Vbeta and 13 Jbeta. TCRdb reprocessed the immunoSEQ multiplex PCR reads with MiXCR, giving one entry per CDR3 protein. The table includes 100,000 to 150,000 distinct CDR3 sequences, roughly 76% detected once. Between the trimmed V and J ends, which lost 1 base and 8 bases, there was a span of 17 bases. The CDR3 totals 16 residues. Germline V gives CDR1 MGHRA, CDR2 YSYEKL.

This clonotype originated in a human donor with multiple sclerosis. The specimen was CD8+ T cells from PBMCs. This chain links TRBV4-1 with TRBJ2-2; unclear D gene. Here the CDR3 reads CASSQGTGPATGELFF. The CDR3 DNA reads TGCGCCAGCAGCCAAGGAACCGGGCCCGCCACGGGGGAGCTGTTTTTT.